This TCR beta chain was found in a study of T cell changes during pregnancy in multiple sclerosis. Method: immunoSEQ multiplex PCR; TCRdb's copy keeps in-frame clones and lacks some. Among tens of thousands of clones listed, approximately 90% were seen once. The CDR3 length is 15 residues. Unmatched junction bases numbered 9, after V lost 3 bases and J lost 6 bases. Germline assignment: CDR1 GTSNPN and CDR2 SVGIG (reference sequence). This clonotype originated in a female donor in good health, enrolled as a control in a pregnancy study. This specimen consisted of peripheral blood, obtained in the second trimester of pregnancy. This chain connects TRBV30 to TRBJ1-5; TRBD1 matches at 9 bases. The chain's CDR3 is CAWSNGQGFLQPQHF. Here the CDR3 DNA reads TGTGCCTGGAGCAACGGACAGGGGTTCCTTCAGCCCCAGCATTTT.